This paragraph covers one T cell receptor beta chain sequence. This specimen belongs to a study of CDR3 diversity in severe acne. The germline gives CDR1 SGHTA, CDR2 FQGNSA. The CDR3 covers 13 residues. Trimming left V 5 bases short and J 5 bases short, with 12 bases between. TCRdb re-called the PCR reads with MiXCR, one entry per CDR3 protein. The data show some 85,000 distinct CDR3 sequences, with approximately 49% seen just once and 11% held by the top ten. The chain has TRBV7-2 and TRBJ1-2; D is unresolved. The sequenced material came from blood. This TCR came from a male donor with severe acne vulgaris. For the CDR3, the DNA is TGTGCCAGCAGCCGATCAGGAGGTTATGGCTACACCTTC. Translation: CASSRSGGYGYTF.